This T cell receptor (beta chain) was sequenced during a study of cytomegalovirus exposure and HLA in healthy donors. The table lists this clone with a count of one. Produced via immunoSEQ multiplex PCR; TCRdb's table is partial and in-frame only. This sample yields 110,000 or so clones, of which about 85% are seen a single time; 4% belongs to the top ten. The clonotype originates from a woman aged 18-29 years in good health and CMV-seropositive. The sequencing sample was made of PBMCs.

CDR3 DNA sequence: TGCGCCAGCAACTCCCCCGGGACTAGCGGGAGCGAGCAGTACTTC. Protein sequence: CASNSPGTSGSEQYF. The chain links TRBV5-1 to TRBJ2-7; 14 bases fit TRBD2. CDR3 length: 15 amino acids. Germline lookup yields CDR1 SGHRS and CDR2 YFSETQ. V dropped 6 bases and J dropped 6; count of bases not matched to a gene: 8.